A single TCR beta chain is shown here with its context. Antigen unknown. The data stem from a study of T cell responses to AZD1222 COVID-19 vaccine. Analyses pooled second doses at about 4 or about 12 weeks. Measured with immunoSEQ multiplex PCR; TCRdb has only the in-frame clones, and not every one. The table records 180,000 or so clones, about 90% of them present only once. From germline, CDR1 is LGHNA and CDR2 YSLEER. The CDR3 covers 17 residues. Germline trimming cut 2 bases from V and 4 bases from J; bases unmatched to any gene: 11. General study points: CD4 TCRs covered the whole spike, strongest at regions 160-218 and 743-854. Only six or seven AZD1222 recipients tested seropositive at baseline. Most donors were white British, females outnumbered males, and clonal diversity was possibly underestimated.

The V gene is TRBV4-3, the J gene TRBJ1-5, with 7 bases identical to TRBD1. The sequence came from an adult who received the AZD1222 COVID-19 vaccine. This material consisted of peripheral blood, taken 28 days after the second AZD1222 dose. This CDR3 is CASSQSLGDSVNQPQHF. In DNA, the CDR3 is TGCGCCAGCAGCCAATCTTTAGGGGACAGCGTAAATCAGCCCCAGCATTTT.